These 26 T cell receptor beta chains were all obtained from the same sample, sequenced in a study of cytomegalovirus exposure and HLA in healthy donors. In the PCR, 60 Vbeta and 13 Jbeta primers were used. Repertoires were generated with immunoSEQ multiplex PCR, while TCRdb's copy carries only in-frame clones and drops some. Seen here are roughly 130,000 clones, approximately 74% observed once, and the top ten hold approximately 4%. Sample: PBMCs. The receptors come from a man between 18 and 35 years old in good health and CMV-seropositive.

The chain carries TRBV29-1 and TRBJ2-2; 11 bases are shared with TRBD2. The CDR3 covers 15 residues. The V gene end was trimmed by 5 bases and the J gene end by 2 bases; junction bases not matched to a gene: 4. Germline-derived CDR1 and CDR2 are SQVTM and ANQGSEA. DNA for the CDR3: TGCAGCGTTAGACTAGCGGGACGAAACACCGGGGAGCTGTTTTTT. Translating gives CSVRLAGRNTGELFF.

The chain is built from TRBV6-5 and TRBJ2-6, with a tentative D call TRBD1 (6 bases). The germline V gene has CDR1 MNHEY and CDR2 SVGAGI. The CDR3 totals 15 residues. The germline V and J ends were trimmed by 5 bases and 2 bases, with 10 bases remaining between them. The CDR3 here is CASSPQGAGANVLTF. The CDR3, as DNA: TGTGCCAGCAGTCCACAGGGCGCTGGGGCCAACGTCCTGACTTTC.

The chain joins TRBV18 to TRBJ2-1, with 10 bases fitting TRBD1. The CDR3 covers 15 residues. Looked up from germline, CDR1 is KGHSH and CDR2 is LQKENI. Germline trimming cut 3 bases from V and 3 bases from J; bases unmatched to any gene: 2. CDR3 sequence: CASSPGQGNYNEQFF. In DNA, the CDR3 is TGTGCCAGCTCACCGGGACAGGGGAACTACAATGAGCAGTTCTTC.

J is TRBJ1-1 and V is TRBV9, with 8 nucleotides matching TRBD1. This CDR3 spans 16 amino acids. Trimming removed 0 bases from V and 4 bases from J; junction bases left unmatched: 8. The germline CDR1 and CDR2 sequences are SGDLS and YYNGEE. The CDR3 nucleotides are TGTGCCAGCAGCGTAGAGGCAGGGGGCTTGGGCACTGAAGCTTTCTTT. It encodes CASSVEAGGLGTEAFF.

The CDR3 reads CASSPGQTNYNEQFF. CDR3 coding DNA: TGCGCCAGCAGCCCGGGACAGACTAACTACAATGAGCAGTTCTTC. The chain has TRBV5-1 and TRBJ2-1, with TRBD1 matching 7 bases. The CDR3 is 15 amino acids. Germline V lookup: CDR1 SGHRS, CDR2 YFSETQ. With 4 bases clipped from V and 3 bases from J, the junction kept 7 bases outside the gene matches. Full variable domain (rest looked up from reference TRBV5-1 and TRBJ2-1): KAGVTQTPRYLIKTRGQQVTLSCSPISGHRSVSWYQQTPGQGLQFLFEYFSETQRNKGNFPGRFSGRQFSNSRSEMNVSTLELGDSALYLCASSPGQTNYNEQFFGPGTRLTVL.

The chain has TRBV28 and TRBJ2-7, with TRBD2 matching over 11 bases. The CDR3 extends over 15 amino acids. Germline-derived CDR1 and CDR2 are MDHEN and SYDVKM. After removal of 6 bases from V and 3 bases from J, the junction contained 7 bases not matched to a gene. The DNA for the CDR3 is TGTGCCAGCAGACCAACTAGCGGGAGAGTCTACGAGCAGTACTTC. Protein sequence: CASRPTSGRVYEQYF.

This chain connects TRBV29-1 to TRBJ2-5; 8 nucleotides match TRBD2. V shed 5 bases and J 2 bases; nucleotides not matched to a gene: 10. CDR3 size: 15 residues. Germline V gene data show CDR1 as SQVTM and CDR2 as ANQGSEA. CDR3 bases: TGCAGCGTTTCCCTGCGCGGGGGGCCTCAAGAGACCCAGTACTTC. Translated: CSVSLRGGPQETQYF.

The J gene is TRBJ2-3, the V gene TRBV2; unclear D gene. Looked up from germline, CDR1 is SNHLY and CDR2 is FYNNEI. V was clipped by 6 bases and J by 8 bases, with 18 bases between them. This CDR3 is built from 14 residues. The CDR3 region is CASSLKLLSGTQYF. The DNA for the CDR3 is TGTGCCAGCAGCCTAAAGCTCTTATCCGGTACGCAGTATTTT.

The chain employs TRBV28 and TRBJ2-3, with 8 bases fitting TRBD1. CDR1 and CDR2 from the germline V gene are MDHEN and SYDVKM. This CDR3 contains 15 residues. After removal of 5 bases from V and 0 bases from J, the junction contained 4 bases not matched to a gene. CDR3 in amino acids: CASSPWTGSTDTQYF. CDR3 DNA sequence: TGTGCCAGCAGTCCCTGGACAGGGAGCACAGATACGCAGTATTTT.

The chain carries TRBV25-1 and TRBJ2-7, with TRBD2 matching over 7 bases. Germline V lookup: CDR1 MGHDK, CDR2 SYGVNS. J was trimmed by 1 base and V by 11 bases; bases with no gene match: 8. This CDR3 has 13 amino acids. In DNA form, the CDR3 reads TGTGCCTGTAGAGGGGAGGGGTCCTACGAGCAGTACTTC. Translation gives CACRGEGSYEQYF.

The chain has TRBV25-1 and TRBJ1-4, with TRBD1 identical over 9 bases. After removal of 8 bases from V and 8 bases from J, the junction contained 15 bases not matched to a gene. CDR3 length: 16 residues. Looked up from germline, CDR1 is MGHDK and CDR2 is SYGVNS. CDR3 in amino acids: CASSDPGTGSREKLFF. CDR3 nucleotides: TGTGCCAGCTCCGATCCCGGGACAGGGAGTCGAGAAAAACTGTTTTTT.

The CDR3 DNA reads as TGCGCCAGCAGCCAAGATATCGGGAAGGAGCGCGGCTACACCTTC. Its protein product is CASSQDIGKERGYTF. The J gene is TRBJ1-2, the V gene TRBV4-3; D is ambiguous. This CDR3 has 15 residues. The V gene lost 0 bases and the J gene lost 8 bases, with 16 bases spanning the gap. Looked up from germline, CDR1 is LGHNA and CDR2 is YSLEER.

V and J are TRBV27 and TRBJ2-7; D not certain. Germline CDR1 is MNHEY and CDR2 is SMNVEV (reference sequence). The CDR3 has 13 residues. V was pared by 0 bases and J by 4 bases, with 7 bases between. The CDR3 DNA is TGTGCCAGCAGTTTATCATTCCGTTACGAGCAGTACTTC. Its translation is CASSLSFRYEQYF.

V gene TRBV27 combines with J gene TRBJ2-5, with 14 bases that match TRBD2. J gave up 1 base and V 6 bases, and 4 bases lay outside the gene matches. Germline lookup yields CDR1 MNHEY and CDR2 SMNVEV (reference sequence). The CDR3 length is 16 residues. This CDR3 is CASSPGLAGGQETQYF. The CDR3, as DNA: TGTGCCAGCAGCCCCGGACTAGCGGGGGGCCAAGAGACCCAGTACTTC.

This chain links TRBV5-1 with TRBJ2-2; 14 bases match TRBD2. Trimming cost V 2 bases and J 1 base; bases outside gene matches: 10. The CDR3 has 20 residues. Germline assignment: CDR1 SGHRS and CDR2 YFSETQ. The CDR3 DNA follows: TGCGCCAGCAGCTTCCCGACTAGCGGGGGGGAGGCAGAGAACACCGGGGAGCTGTTTTTT. It yields the protein CASSFPTSGGEAENTGELFF.

V gene TRBV7-2 combines with J gene TRBJ2-3; D is perhaps TRBD1 (6 bases). The V end was cut by 5 bases, the J end by 2 bases, with 23 bases between. From germline, CDR1 is SGHTA and CDR2 FQGNSA. The CDR3 is made up of 18 amino acids. For the CDR3, the DNA is TGTGCCAGCAGCCCCGGACAGCGAGAGACTAAACTCACAGATACGCAGTATTTT. This gives the protein CASSPGQRETKLTDTQYF.

The chain uses TRBV9 and TRBJ2-5, with D uncertain. The germline V gene has CDR1 SGDLS and CDR2 YYNGEE. The V end was cut by 1 base, the J end by 5 bases, with 9 bases between. CDR3 length: 13 residues. The CDR3 loop reads CASSVHLRETQYF. The CDR3 DNA is TGTGCCAGCAGCGTACATCTGCGTGAGACCCAGTACTTC.

The rearrangement joins TRBV18 to TRBJ2-7; 7 bases map to TRBD2. Germline V gives CDR1 KGHSH, CDR2 LQKENI. V shed 1 base and J 4 bases; nucleotides not matched to a gene: 10. CDR3 size: 16 residues. The CDR3 region is CASSPQGLTFAYEQYF. For the CDR3, the DNA is TGTGCCAGCTCACCACAGGGACTAACTTTCGCGTACGAGCAGTACTTC.

This chain links TRBV30 with TRBJ1-2, with 7 bases aligning to TRBD1. Germline V gives CDR1 GTSNPN, CDR2 SVGIG (reference sequence). Trimming cost V 2 bases and J 8 bases; bases outside gene matches: 5. The CDR3 has 12 residues. CDR3 nucleotides: TGTGCCTGGAGTCCAAGACAGGGAGGCTACACCTTC. This gives the protein CAWSPRQGGYTF.

V is TRBV5-1 and J is TRBJ1-1, with TRBD1 matching over 7 bases. CDR3 length: 17 residues. V dropped 3 bases and J dropped 0; count of bases not matched to a gene: 11. In germline, CDR1 is SGHRS, CDR2 YFSETQ. The CDR3 DNA is TGCGCCAGCAGCTACCAGGGGGGCGGGATAATGAACACTGAAGCTTTCTTT. This translates into CASSYQGGGIMNTEAFF.

In DNA form, the CDR3 reads TGCGCCAGCAGCCCACTAGCGGGGGGAAACTACGAGCAGTACTTC. It codes for CASSPLAGGNYEQYF. The genes are TRBV5-1 and TRBJ2-7; TRBD2 aligns across 12 bases. The germline V gene has CDR1 SGHRS and CDR2 YFSETQ. There are 15 residues in the CDR3. J gave up 3 bases and V 4 bases, and 5 bases lay outside the gene matches.

The CDR3: CASSFAGTSGANVLTF. CDR3 in DNA: TGTGCCAGCAGTTTCGCTGGGACTTCTGGGGCCAACGTCCTGACTTTC. The chain links TRBV27 to TRBJ2-6; D may be TRBD2 (6 bases). The CDR3 has 16 amino acids. CDR1 and CDR2 (germline): MNHEY, SMNVEV (reference sequence). V gave up 3 bases and J gave up 1 base, with 10 bases separating them.

J is TRBJ2-5 and V is TRBV15; possibly TRBD2 for D (6 bases). The closer fit of TRBJ2-7 to the DNA end suggests the J call may be wrong. This CDR3 comprises 13 residues. Germline loops: CDR1 LNHNV, CDR2 YYDKDF (reference sequence). CDR3 sequence: CATSRGEAYEQYF. The DNA for the CDR3 is TGTGCCACCAGTCGAGGGGAGGCCTACGAGCAGTACTTC.

This clone was seen more than once but under ten times. V usage is TRBV6-1 and J usage is TRBJ1-6, with TRBD1 as a possible D gene (6 bases). CDR1 and CDR2 (germline): MNHNS, SASEGT. Deletions cut 2 bases from V and 10 bases from J, with 18 bases between. The CDR3 totals 16 residues. The DNA for the CDR3 is TGTGCCAGCAGTGAATCCCCAGGGGCGCCTCAGTCACCCCTCCACTTT. Translated: CASSESPGAPQSPLHF.

The rearrangement uses TRBV2 and TRBJ2-5, with 10 bases matching TRBD2. The ends lost 6 bases at V and 5 bases at J; junction bases unmatched: 9. Germline V gives CDR1 SNHLY, CDR2 FYNNEI. This CDR3 has 15 amino acids. The CDR3 region is CASRPGSGGRETQYF. The CDR3 bases are TGTGCCAGCAGGCCGGGTAGCGGGGGGCGGGAGACCCAGTACTTC.

This clone was recorded a few times. The rearrangement links TRBV28 to TRBJ2-7; 7 bases fit TRBD1. The CDR3 is made up of 14 amino acids. J was trimmed by 0 bases and V by 5 bases; bases with no gene match: 4. Germline V gene sequence: CDR1 MDHEN, CDR2 SYDVKM. The DNA for the CDR3 is TGTGCCAGCAGTCCACGGACAGGCTCCTACGAGCAGTACTTC. Translation gives CASSPRTGSYEQYF.